This T cell receptor (beta chain) was recovered during a study of T-cell memory formation after mild COVID-19. This clonotype was detected only a few times. TCRdb recomputed calls from the 5' RACE reads with MiXCR, one row per CDR3 protein. The sample lists hundreds of thousands of distinct CDR3 sequences; 16% were seen once. With 0 bases clipped from V and 9 bases from J, the junction kept 6 bases outside the gene matches. The CDR3 has 15 residues. Germline V gene sequence: CDR1 DFQATT, CDR2 SNEGSKA (reference sequence). The origin of this receptor is a young man who had mild COVID-19 (a few samples of this study predate the infection). Cell type and time point are not known. The chain links TRBV20-1 to TRBJ1-6, with 9 bases identical to TRBD1. What was sequenced was PBMCs or a T cell subset sorted from them (not recorded which). Here the CDR3 DNA reads TGCAGTGCTAGAGATAAGGGACAGGGCCCTTCACCCCTCCACTTT. Encoded protein: CSARDKGQGPSPLHF.